Sequencing of this TCR beta chain was carried out in a study of blood T cell repertoires in COVID-19. The overall study: PBMCs, B-cell-depleted T cells, or T cells were the source of the cDNA or gDNA that made up the material.

On this clone itself: Other DNA sequences within the sample encode an identical CDR3.

TCRdb's copy holds only in-frame clones and misses some; the assay was immunoSEQ multiplex PCR. The sample lists 100,000 to 150,000 clones, 88% occurring once. The germline V gene has CDR1 SGHAT and CDR2 FQNNGV. This CDR3 spans 15 amino acids. Between the trimmed V and J ends, which lost 0 bases and 7 bases, there was a span of 12 bases. The V call is TRBV11-2, the J call TRBJ1-4; the D gene is possibly TRBD1 (6 bases). The sample consisted of peripheral blood. This receptor was taken from a human donor in a cohort sampled during active COVID-19. The CDR3 sequence: CASSLDRGWGEKLFF. The CDR3, as DNA: TGTGCCAGCAGCTTAGACAGGGGATGGGGTGAAAAACTGTTTTTT.